These 21 T cell receptor beta chains were all obtained from the same sample, sequenced in a study of T cell repertoires in cytomegalovirus infection. No antigens are known for them. TCRdb independently ran MiXCR on the reads; one entry per CDR3 protein. This table has 450,000 to 600,000 distinct CDR3 sequences, about 33% appearing once. The starting material was cultured PBMCs, obtained from culture after CMV antigen stimulation. All receptors derive from a human donor in good health (CMV status not recorded). Some clones in this sample may be carry-over from other donors' samples.

V usage is TRBV20-1 and J usage is TRBJ2-5; 12 nucleotides line up with TRBD1. The CDR3 spans 14 residues. In germline, CDR1 is DFQATT, CDR2 SNEGSKA (reference sequence). Trimming removed 6 bases from V and 4 bases from J; junction bases left unmatched: 6. The CDR3 sequence: CSAGPGQGAETQYF. The CDR3 coding sequence is TGCAGTGCAGGCCCGGGACAGGGGGCAGAGACCCAGTACTTC.

Many counts were recorded for this clonotype. The chain has TRBV7-2 and TRBJ2-2; maybe TRBD1 (5 bases). Looked up from germline, CDR1 is SGHTA and CDR2 is FQGNSA. Trimming shortened V by 0 bases and J by 5 bases, and 10 bases separated the two germline ends. CDR3 length equals 15 residues. The CDR3 loop is CASSLATAGTGELFF. CDR3 bases: TGTGCCAGCAGCTTAGCTACCGCAGGGACCGGGGAGCTGTTTTTT.

The genes are TRBV7-6 and TRBJ2-1; D is perhaps TRBD2 (6 bases). V lost 1 base, J lost 0 bases, and 7 bases lay in between. The CDR3 spans 15 residues. Per germline, CDR1 SGHVS and CDR2 FNYEAQ. CDR3 nucleotide sequence: TGTGCCAGCAGCTTAGTGCGGGGCTCCTACAATGAGCAGTTCTTC. Its protein product is CASSLVRGSYNEQFF. Drawing the rest from reference TRBV7-6 and TRBJ2-1, the complete variable domain is GAGVSQSPRYKVTKRGQDVALRCDPISGHVSLYWYRQALGQGPEFLTYFNYEAQQDKSGLPNDRFSAERPEGSISTLTIQRTEQRDSAMYRCASSLVRGSYNEQFFGPGTRLTVL.

This clonotype was picked up a small number of times. The rearrangement links TRBV4-3 to TRBJ2-5, with TRBD2 matching over 7 bases. The germline gives CDR1 LGHNA, CDR2 YSLEER. CDR3 length equals 16 residues. V shed 1 base and J 4 bases; nucleotides not matched to a gene: 9. The CDR3 sequence is CASSQGASPGGETQYF. The CDR3 bases are TGCGCCAGCAGCCAAGGTGCCTCCCCGGGGGGAGAGACCCAGTACTTC.

The rearrangement uses TRBV2 and TRBJ2-7; perhaps D is TRBD1 or TRBD2 (5 bases each). Per the germline V gene, CDR1 is SNHLY and CDR2 is FYNNEI. Trimming removed 0 bases at V and 1 base at J, with 19 bases between. The CDR3 totals 18 residues. The DNA of the CDR3 is TGTGCCAGCAGTGAAGCGCGAAGTACCCGGGGACCTTCCTACGAGCAGTACGTC. Protein product: CASSEARSTRGPSYEQYV.

This clonotype has at least ten counts. This chain uses TRBV7-9 with TRBJ2-6, with D unresolved. The CDR3 extends over 15 amino acids. CDR1 and CDR2 (germline): SEHNR, FQNEAQ (reference sequence). Trimming removed 0 bases at V and 2 bases at J, with 5 bases between. The CDR3 DNA follows: TGTGCCAGCAGCTTAGCCGTCGCTGGGGCCAACGTCCTGACTTTC. This sequence encodes CASSLAVAGANVLTF.

V gene TRBV27 combines with J gene TRBJ2-1; TRBD2 aligns across 9 bases. Trimming cost V 8 bases and J 3 bases; bases outside gene matches: 5. CDR1 and CDR2 (germline): MNHEY, SMNVEV (reference sequence). The CDR3 is 14 amino acids. CDR3 residues: CASGAGGVYNEQFF. The CDR3 coding sequence is TGTGCCAGCGGGGCGGGAGGGGTCTACAATGAGCAGTTCTTC.

This clonotype showed up just a few times. The chain joins TRBV7-2 to TRBJ2-5, with a weak D call TRBD1 (6 bases). The germline V gene encodes CDR1 SGHTA and CDR2 FQGNSA. Trimming stripped 4 bases from V and 1 base from J, with 13 bases between. CDR3 length equals 15 residues. The CDR3 nucleotides are TGTGCCAGCAGCTCGGACAGTAGCCTCCAAGAGACCCAGTACTTC. Translation gives CASSSDSSLQETQYF.

The rearrangement links TRBV6-1 to TRBJ2-7, with D unresolved. CDR1 is MNHNS, CDR2 SASEGT, per germline. The V end was cut by 11 bases, the J end by 6 bases, with 11 bases between. CDR3 length: 10 amino acids. The CDR3 region is CAYEKIEQYF. The CDR3 bases are TGTGCCTACGAGAAAATCGAGCAGTACTTC.

The CDR3 sequence: CASKKIAGAVDTQYF. CDR3 nucleotides: TGCGCCAGCAAGAAAATAGCGGGAGCCGTAGATACGCAGTATTTT. The chain recombines TRBV4-1 with TRBJ2-3, with 9 bases identical to TRBD2. Germline V gene lookup returns CDR1 MGHRA and CDR2 YSYEKL. The CDR3 is made up of 15 amino acids. J lost 5 bases, V lost 7 bases, and 10 bases had no gene match.

V usage is TRBV25-1 and J usage is TRBJ1-4, with D unresolved. CDR1 is MGHDK, CDR2 SYGVNS, per germline. The CDR3 is 17 amino acids. V was trimmed by 1 base and J by 6 bases, leaving 18 bases between them. This CDR3 reads CASSESVVSEIDEKLFF. CDR3 sequence (DNA): TGTGCCAGCAGTGAATCTGTGGTTTCTGAGATAGATGAAAAACTGTTTTTT.

This clonotype has just a few counts. The chain is built from TRBV7-2 and TRBJ2-3; D gene uncertain. Trimming left V 1 base short and J 1 base short, with 9 bases between. From germline, CDR1 is SGHTA and CDR2 FQGNSA. The length of the CDR3 is 15 residues. CDR3 sequence reads: CASSLDTPRTDTQYF. CDR3 in DNA: TGTGCCAGCAGCTTAGATACCCCCCGCACAGATACGCAGTATTTT.

The V and J genes are TRBV5-1 and TRBJ2-1; no definite D call. The CDR3 spans 17 residues. Germline CDR1 SGHRS, CDR2 YFSETQ. Trimming pared 0 bases from V and 3 bases from J, leaving 16 bases between. This CDR3 reads CASSLAGGQGNYNEQFF. CDR3 coding DNA: TGCGCCAGCAGCTTGGCTGGCGGCCAAGGAAACTACAATGAGCAGTTCTTC.

The rearrangement links TRBV10-3 to TRBJ2-5, with TRBD2 matching over 9 bases. With 6 bases clipped from V and 3 bases from J, the junction kept 5 bases outside the gene matches. Germline V gene sequence: CDR1 ENHRY, CDR2 SYGVKD. The CDR3 extends over 14 amino acids. The CDR3: CAIRKAGGEETQYF. The CDR3 bases are TGTGCCATCAGAAAAGCGGGAGGCGAAGAGACCCAGTACTTC.

The J gene is TRBJ2-2, the V gene TRBV5-6, with 8 bases lining up with TRBD2. The germline CDR1 and CDR2 sequences are SGHDT and YYEEEE. CDR3 size: 17 residues. V shed 2 bases, J shed 7 bases, and the junction held 13 bases outside the gene matches. Here the CDR3 reads CASSFVMTSDGNGELFF. CDR3 bases: TGTGCCAGCAGCTTTGTCATGACTAGCGACGGTAACGGGGAGCTGTTTTTT. Using reference TRBV5-6 and TRBJ2-2 for the parts outside the CDR3, the full variable domain is DAGVTQSPTHLIKTRGQQVTLRCSPKSGHDTVSWYQQALGQGPQFIFQYYEEEERQRGNFPDRFSGHQFPNYSSELNVNALLLGDSALYLCASSFVMTSDGNGELFFGEGSRLTVL.

The chain links TRBV11-2 to TRBJ2-2; tentatively, D is TRBD1 or TRBD2 (6 bases each). The germline gives CDR1 SGHAT, CDR2 FQNNGV. The length of the CDR3 is 15 residues. Trimming removed 5 bases from V and 6 bases from J, with 16 bases in between. The CDR3 sequence is CASSRKGEEAGELFF. In DNA form, the CDR3 reads TGTGCCAGCAGCCGGAAGGGGGAGGAAGCCGGGGAGCTGTTTTTT.

The chain has TRBV2 and TRBJ2-5; D is undetermined. The germline V gene has CDR1 SNHLY and CDR2 FYNNEI. Trimming took 10 bases from V and 2 from J, leaving 20 bases between them. CDR3 length: 15 residues. This CDR3 reads CATKVRHSVQETQYF. The CDR3 nucleotides read TGTGCCACCAAAGTGCGCCACAGTGTTCAAGAGACCCAGTACTTC.

The rearrangement links TRBV4-1 to TRBJ2-1, with 14 bases lining up with TRBD2. The J segment lost 7 bases and the V segment lost 1 base, leaving 24 bases of the junction unmatched. The germline CDR1 and CDR2 sequences are MGHRA and YSYEKL. The CDR3 has 23 amino acids. The CDR3 DNA reads TGCGCCAGCAGCCAAGGACTAGCGGGAGGGCCTGAGGCAGTCCGCCCAAAAGATAATGAGCAGTTCTTC. Amino acids: CASSQGLAGGPEAVRPKDNEQFF.

In its sample, this clonotype was seen many times. The rearrangement uses TRBV4-1 and TRBJ2-7; TRBD1 agrees at 8 bases. This CDR3 spans 15 amino acids. V dropped 3 bases and J dropped 4; count of bases not matched to a gene: 8. The germline gives CDR1 MGHRA, CDR2 YSYEKL. DNA for the CDR3: TGCGCCAGCAGCCAGACAGGGGACCTAACGTACGAGCAGTACGTC. It encodes CASSQTGDLTYEQYV.

The chain recombines TRBV5-6 with TRBJ2-7; 8 positions agree with TRBD2. V shed 4 bases and J 1 base; nucleotides not matched to a gene: 7. Germline-derived CDR1 and CDR2 are SGHDT and YYEEEE. The CDR3 is made up of 15 amino acids. The CDR3 bases are TGTGCCAGCAGCGTTAGCGGGGCGACTTCCTACGAGCAGTACGTC. This gives the protein CASSVSGATSYEQYV.

The genes are TRBV6-6 and TRBJ2-3; a weak D match, TRBD2 (5 bases). This CDR3 is 14 amino acids long. Germline loops: CDR1 MNHNY, CDR2 SVGAGI (reference sequence). V lost 8 bases and J lost 1, with 13 bases in between. Written as DNA, the CDR3 is TGTGCCAGCGTACTAGGTACAGGCACAGATACGCAGTATTTT. The encoded protein is CASVLGTGTDTQYF.